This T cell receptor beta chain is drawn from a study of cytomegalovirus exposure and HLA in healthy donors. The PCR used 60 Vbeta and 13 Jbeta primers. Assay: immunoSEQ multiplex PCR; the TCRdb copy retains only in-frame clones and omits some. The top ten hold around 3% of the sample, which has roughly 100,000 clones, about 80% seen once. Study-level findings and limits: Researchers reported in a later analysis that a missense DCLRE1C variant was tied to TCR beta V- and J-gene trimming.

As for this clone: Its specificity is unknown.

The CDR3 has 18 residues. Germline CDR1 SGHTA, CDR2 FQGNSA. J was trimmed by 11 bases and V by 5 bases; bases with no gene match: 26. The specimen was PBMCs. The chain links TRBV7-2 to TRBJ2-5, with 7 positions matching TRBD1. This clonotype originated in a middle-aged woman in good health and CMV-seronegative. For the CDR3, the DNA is TGTGCCAGCAGCCATGACAGGGATCGATTTGTCGAATACGACGGGCAGTACTTC. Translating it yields CASSHDRDRFVEYDGQYF.